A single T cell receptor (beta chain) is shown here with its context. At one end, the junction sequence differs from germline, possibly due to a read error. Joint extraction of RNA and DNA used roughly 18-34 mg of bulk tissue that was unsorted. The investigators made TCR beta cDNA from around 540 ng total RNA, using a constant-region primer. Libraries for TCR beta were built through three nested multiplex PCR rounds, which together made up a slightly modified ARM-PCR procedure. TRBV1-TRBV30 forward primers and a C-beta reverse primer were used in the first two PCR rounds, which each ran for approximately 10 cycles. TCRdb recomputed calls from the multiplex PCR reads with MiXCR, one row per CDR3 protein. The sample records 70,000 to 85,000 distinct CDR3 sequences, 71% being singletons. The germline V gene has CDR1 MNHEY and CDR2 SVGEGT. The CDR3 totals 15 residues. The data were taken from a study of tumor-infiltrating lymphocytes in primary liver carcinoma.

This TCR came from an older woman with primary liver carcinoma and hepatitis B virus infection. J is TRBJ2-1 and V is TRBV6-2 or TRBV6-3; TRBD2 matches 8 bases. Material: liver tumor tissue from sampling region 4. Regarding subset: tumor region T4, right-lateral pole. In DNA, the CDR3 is TGTGACAGCAGCAGAATGGGTAGCGGGATCAATCAGCAGTTCTTC. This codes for CDSSRMGSGINQQFF.